These T cell receptor beta chains were read from a single sample in a study of blood T cell repertoires in COVID-19. The protocol was immunoSEQ multiplex PCR, while the TCRdb copy is restricted to in-frame clones and leaves out a portion. Seen here are roughly 140,000 clones, roughly 80% observed once, and the top ten hold roughly 0.56%. Specimen: peripheral blood. The source of these receptors is a man in his fifties or sixties with acute or convalescent COVID-19. Each CDR3 is given with its conserved first and last residue. Each record gives: CDR3 DNA, CDR3 protein, D gene, clone size, J gene, V gene. A D gene is named only where the DNA matches it firmly. Clone sizes are given selectively: once, few, many, or a class where the clone is expanded.

CDR3 DNA: TGTGCCAGCAGCGAAGCTTCCTCTGGAAACACCATATATTTT; CDR3 protein: CASSEASSGNTIYF; D gene: -; clone size: -; J gene: TRBJ1-3; V gene: TRBV11-1
CDR3 DNA: TGCGCCAGCGGTGACAGGGGCCCCTACGAGCAGTACTTC; CDR3 protein: CASGDRGPYEQYF; D gene: TRBD1; clone size: -; J gene: TRBJ2-7; V gene: TRBV10-2
CDR3 DNA: TGTGCCAGCAGCTTACCAGGGGCCGGTACCGGGGAGCTGTTTTTT; CDR3 protein: CASSLPGAGTGELFF; D gene: -; clone size: -; J gene: TRBJ2-2; V gene: TRBV5-4
CDR3 DNA: TGCGCCAGCAGCCAAGATGGAGTAGCTAACTATGGCTACACCTTC; CDR3 protein: CASSQDGVANYGYTF; D gene: -; clone size: -; J gene: TRBJ1-2; V gene: TRBV4-3
CDR3 DNA: TGTGCCAGCAGTTACCACCCAGTTCGGACAGTCAATCAGCCCCAGCATTTT; CDR3 protein: CASSYHPVRTVNQPQHF; D gene: -; clone size: -; J gene: TRBJ1-5; V gene: TRBV6-2/TRBV6-3
CDR3 DNA: TGTGCCATCAAATCAGACTCGGCCGTGAACAATGAGCAGTTCTTC; CDR3 protein: CAIKSDSAVNNEQFF; D gene: -; clone size: -; J gene: TRBJ2-1; V gene: TRBV10-3
CDR3 DNA: TGTGCCAGTAGTCCTCTTACGGGGGGGAAAGAGACCCAGTACTTC; CDR3 protein: CASSPLTGGKETQYF; D gene: TRBD2; clone size: once; J gene: TRBJ2-5; V gene: TRBV19
CDR3 DNA: TGTGCCAGCAGCCTCCGGACAGGGGTGGGAAACACCATATATTTT; CDR3 protein: CASSLRTGVGNTIYF; D gene: TRBD1; clone size: few; J gene: TRBJ1-3; V gene: TRBV3-1/TRBV3-2
CDR3 DNA: TGTGCCAGCAGCGTGACCGGGGGTGAAAAACTGTTTTTT; CDR3 protein: CASSVTGGEKLFF; D gene: -; clone size: -; J gene: TRBJ1-4; V gene: TRBV5-5
CDR3 DNA: TGTGCCAGTAGTATAGGGGAGAGGGTGGTAGCGGGGGTATCCTACAATGAGCAGTTCTTC; CDR3 protein: CASSIGERVVAGVSYNEQFF; D gene: TRBD2; clone size: once; J gene: TRBJ2-1; V gene: TRBV19
CDR3 DNA: TGTGCCAGCAGTTACTCGAGCTATTCTAGCACAGATACGCAGTATTTT; CDR3 protein: CASSYSSYSSTDTQYF; D gene: -; clone size: -; J gene: TRBJ2-3; V gene: TRBV6-5
CDR3 DNA: TGTGCCAGCAGTGCCCGGACAGGGGGCGGCGGCTATGGCTACACCTTC; CDR3 protein: CASSARTGGGGYGYTF; D gene: TRBD1; clone size: -; J gene: TRBJ1-2; V gene: TRBV2
CDR3 DNA: TGTGCCAGCAGCTTAGCCCCGGGCAGGGCTTACTATGGCTACACCTTC; CDR3 protein: CASSLAPGRAYYGYTF; D gene: -; clone size: once; J gene: TRBJ1-2; V gene: TRBV7-9
CDR3 DNA: TGTGCTAGTTTCGGACAGGGGTCCTACGAGCAGTACTTC; CDR3 protein: CASFGQGSYEQYF; D gene: TRBD1; clone size: -; J gene: TRBJ2-7; V gene: TRBV12-5
CDR3 DNA: TGTGCCAGCAGCTACCAGGATATAAAAAACATTCAGTACTTC; CDR3 protein: CASSYQDIKNIQYF; D gene: -; clone size: -; J gene: TRBJ2-4; V gene: TRBV4-2
CDR3 DNA: TGTGCCAGCAGGAACGACAGGTCTGGCTATGGCTACACCTTC; CDR3 protein: CASRNDRSGYGYTF; D gene: -; clone size: -; J gene: TRBJ1-2; V gene: TRBV28
CDR3 DNA: TGTGCCAGCAGTTTCGCCGGGACAGGGTTCACCGGGGAGCTGTTTTTT; CDR3 protein: CASSFAGTGFTGELFF; D gene: TRBD1; clone size: -; J gene: TRBJ2-2; V gene: TRBV28
CDR3 DNA: TGTGCCATTTTAGCCCCCGACAGTTCCTACGAGCAGTACTTC; CDR3 protein: CAILAPDSSYEQYF; D gene: -; clone size: -; J gene: TRBJ2-7; V gene: TRBV19
CDR3 DNA: TGTGCCAGTAGTGGTGGAGGGGCGGGCAATCAGCCCCAGCATTTT; CDR3 protein: CASSGGGAGNQPQHF; D gene: -; clone size: -; J gene: TRBJ1-5; V gene: TRBV19
CDR3 DNA: TGTGCCTGGAGTCGGGAGGGGGGCACAGATACGCAGTATTTT; CDR3 protein: CAWSREGGTDTQYF; D gene: TRBD2; clone size: -; J gene: TRBJ2-3; V gene: TRBV30
CDR3 DNA: TGTGCCAGCAGATCTCGGACAGGGGGCGCGAGGGGCTACACCTTC; CDR3 protein: CASRSRTGGARGYTF; D gene: TRBD1; clone size: -; J gene: TRBJ1-2; V gene: TRBV6-5
CDR3 DNA: TGTGCCAGCAGCCCAGGACAGGGATCTTACTACGAGCAGTACTTC; CDR3 protein: CASSPGQGSYYEQYF; D gene: TRBD1; clone size: -; J gene: TRBJ2-7; V gene: TRBV7-2
CDR3 DNA: TGTGCCAGCAGCCCTATAGCGGGAGAAGAGACCCAGTACTTC; CDR3 protein: CASSPIAGEETQYF; D gene: TRBD2; clone size: -; J gene: TRBJ2-5; V gene: TRBV5-4
CDR3 DNA: TGTGCCAGCTCACCACCGGCAGGGTACAATGAGCAGTTCTTC; CDR3 protein: CASSPPAGYNEQFF; D gene: -; clone size: -; J gene: TRBJ2-1; V gene: TRBV18
CDR3 DNA: TGTGCCAGCAGACCAACTAGCGGGGGGTCCCATGAGCAGTTCTTC; CDR3 protein: CASRPTSGGSHEQFF; D gene: TRBD2; clone size: -; J gene: TRBJ2-1; V gene: TRBV7-9
CDR3 DNA: TGTGCCAGCAGCGTAGGTCGGGGGGCCCCCGATACGCAGTATTTT; CDR3 protein: CASSVGRGAPDTQYF; D gene: -; clone size: -; J gene: TRBJ2-3; V gene: TRBV9
CDR3 DNA: TGTGCCAGCAGCAGGGGGACTAGCGGGAGGGCAGGTCAGGAGACCCAGTACTTC; CDR3 protein: CASSRGTSGRAGQETQYF; D gene: TRBD2; clone size: -; J gene: TRBJ2-5; V gene: TRBV3-1/TRBV3-2
CDR3 DNA: TGTGCCAACTACAGGGGGATGAACACTGAAGCTTTCTTT; CDR3 protein: CANYRGMNTEAFF; D gene: TRBD1; clone size: -; J gene: TRBJ1-1; V gene: TRBV25-1
CDR3 DNA: TGTGCCAGCAGCTTCGCACCGGGACAGGGTTATTCACCCCTCCACTTT; CDR3 protein: CASSFAPGQGYSPLHF; D gene: TRBD1; clone size: -; J gene: TRBJ1-6; V gene: TRBV13
CDR3 DNA: TGTGCCAGCAGCGCGGAAGACAGGGGACCTAGCTACCAGCAGTACTTC; CDR3 protein: CASSAEDRGPSYQQYF; D gene: TRBD1; clone size: -; J gene: TRBJ2-7; V gene: TRBV9
CDR3 DNA: TGTGCCAGCAGCCTGACAGGGGGCACTGAAGCTTTCTTT; CDR3 protein: CASSLTGGTEAFF; D gene: TRBD1; clone size: -; J gene: TRBJ1-1; V gene: TRBV27
CDR3 DNA: TGTGCCAGCAGGGGGTCACGGGAGTCAGGGAAGAACACCATATATTTT; CDR3 protein: CASRGSRESGKNTIYF; D gene: -; clone size: -; J gene: TRBJ1-3; V gene: TRBV2
CDR3 DNA: TGTGCCAGCAGCTTAGTGGCCAGCGCGGGCGCAGATACGCAGTATTTT; CDR3 protein: CASSLVASAGADTQYF; D gene: -; clone size: once; J gene: TRBJ2-3; V gene: TRBV7-9
CDR3 DNA: TGTGCCAGCAGCAGATCCGGTCAGCCCCAGCATTTT; CDR3 protein: CASSRSGQPQHF; D gene: -; clone size: -; J gene: TRBJ1-5; V gene: TRBV3-1/TRBV3-2
CDR3 DNA: TGTGCCAGCAGCCCAACCCGGTGGGCGGGAGCTCCCTACGAGCAGTACTTC; CDR3 protein: CASSPTRWAGAPYEQYF; D gene: TRBD2; clone size: -; J gene: TRBJ2-7; V gene: TRBV7-2
CDR3 DNA: TGTGCCAGCAGTAGAGGGGGCCCCAATCAGCCCCAGCATTTT; CDR3 protein: CASSRGGPNQPQHF; D gene: TRBD1; clone size: -; J gene: TRBJ1-5; V gene: TRBV9
CDR3 DNA: TGTGCCAGCAGCCAATTCGGACAGGCGAACACTGAAGCTTTCTTT; CDR3 protein: CASSQFGQANTEAFF; D gene: TRBD1; clone size: -; J gene: TRBJ1-1; V gene: TRBV4-2
CDR3 DNA: TGTGCCAGCAGTGAGAACAGTGGCCAAGGGGGGACCCAGTACTTC; CDR3 protein: CASSENSGQGGTQYF; D gene: -; clone size: -; J gene: TRBJ2-5; V gene: TRBV2
CDR3 DNA: TGTGCCAGCAGCCCTACTACGGCGGAGACCCAGTACTTC; CDR3 protein: CASSPTTAETQYF; D gene: -; clone size: -; J gene: TRBJ2-5; V gene: TRBV11-3
CDR3 DNA: TGCGCCAGCAGGGCAGGGGTAGGACTAGCAGTCAGCAACACAGATACGCAGTATTTT; CDR3 protein: CASRAGVGLAVSNTDTQYF; D gene: TRBD2; clone size: -; J gene: TRBJ2-3; V gene: TRBV5-1
CDR3 DNA: TGCGCCAGCAGCCCATCCCGGGACAGAAATTCACCCCTCCACTTT; CDR3 protein: CASSPSRDRNSPLHF; D gene: TRBD1; clone size: -; J gene: TRBJ1-6; V gene: TRBV5-1
CDR3 DNA: TGTGCCAGCAGCTTAAAAGCGGGCGAAGAGACCCAGTACTTC; CDR3 protein: CASSLKAGEETQYF; D gene: -; clone size: -; J gene: TRBJ2-5; V gene: TRBV5-4
CDR3 DNA: TGCGCCAGCAGCTTGGGGTCCGGGACAGGGGCCGACGAGCAGTACTTC; CDR3 protein: CASSLGSGTGADEQYF; D gene: TRBD1; clone size: once; J gene: TRBJ2-7; V gene: TRBV5-1
CDR3 DNA: TGTGCCAGCAGTTTTCCGGGAGAGACCCAGTACTTC; CDR3 protein: CASSFPGETQYF; D gene: -; clone size: -; J gene: TRBJ2-5; V gene: TRBV12-3/TRBV12-4
CDR3 DNA: TGTGCCAGCAGCCGGGAGCGGCAAGAGACCCAGTACTTC; CDR3 protein: CASSRERQETQYF; D gene: -; clone size: few; J gene: TRBJ2-5; V gene: TRBV7-2
CDR3 DNA: TGTGCCATAGGACGGACAGCCTACGAGCAGTACTTC; CDR3 protein: CAIGRTAYEQYF; D gene: -; clone size: -; J gene: TRBJ2-7; V gene: TRBV10-3
CDR3 DNA: TGTGCCCAGGGGAACTCTGGAAACACCATATATTTT; CDR3 protein: CAQGNSGNTIYF; D gene: -; clone size: -; J gene: TRBJ1-3; V gene: TRBV30
CDR3 DNA: TGTGCCAGCAGTTTTAAGCGGTCACCCCTCCACTTT; CDR3 protein: CASSFKRSPLHF; D gene: -; clone size: -; J gene: TRBJ1-6; V gene: TRBV28
CDR3 DNA: TGTGCCAGCAGTTCTCCGCCCCGGACTAGGCACCAGTACAATGAGCAGTTCTTC; CDR3 protein: CASSSPPRTRHQYNEQFF; D gene: TRBD2; clone size: few; J gene: TRBJ2-1; V gene: TRBV28
CDR3 DNA: TGTGCCAGCAGTTACTCGATCAGTAGCAATCAGCCCCAGCATTTT; CDR3 protein: CASSYSISSNQPQHF; D gene: -; clone size: -; J gene: TRBJ1-5; V gene: TRBV6-5
CDR3 DNA: TGTGCCAGCAGCCAAGACGGACAGGGCGACTGGGGGAAGCTGTTTTTT; CDR3 protein: CASSQDGQGDWGKLFF; D gene: TRBD1; clone size: -; J gene: TRBJ2-2; V gene: TRBV4-2
CDR3 DNA: TGTGCCAGCAGCCCCGGGCTAGCGCTCAATGAGCAGTTCTTC; CDR3 protein: CASSPGLALNEQFF; D gene: -; clone size: -; J gene: TRBJ2-1; V gene: TRBV7-2
CDR3 DNA: TGTGCCAGCAGTAGACGCATTCTTAGCCCTGAGCAGTTCTTC; CDR3 protein: CASSRRILSPEQFF; D gene: -; clone size: -; J gene: TRBJ2-1; V gene: TRBV6-5
CDR3 DNA: TGTGCCTGGATTATTAAGGGGGCCGATACGCAGTATTTT; CDR3 protein: CAWIIKGADTQYF; D gene: TRBD1; clone size: -; J gene: TRBJ2-3; V gene: TRBV30
CDR3 DNA: TGTGCCAGCAGCGTAGATCACCAGGGGGCCTATGGCTACACCTTC; CDR3 protein: CASSVDHQGAYGYTF; D gene: TRBD1; clone size: -; J gene: TRBJ1-2; V gene: TRBV9
CDR3 DNA: TGTGCCAGCAGCTCGGACAGGGGGTATGGCTACACCTTC; CDR3 protein: CASSSDRGYGYTF; D gene: TRBD1; clone size: -; J gene: TRBJ1-2; V gene: TRBV7-2
CDR3 DNA: TGTGCCAGCAGCCCCTTCGGGGGGGAGACCCAGTACTTC; CDR3 protein: CASSPFGGETQYF; D gene: TRBD2; clone size: -; J gene: TRBJ2-5; V gene: TRBV3-1/TRBV3-2
CDR3 DNA: TGTGCCAGTAGTGACGGAGTGGCGACAGATACGCAGTATTTT; CDR3 protein: CASSDGVATDTQYF; D gene: -; clone size: -; J gene: TRBJ2-3; V gene: TRBV19
CDR3 DNA: TGTGCCAGCAGTGTCTTCCTTCTGGGGGCAGTTAGCAATCAGCCCCAGCATTTT; CDR3 protein: CASSVFLLGAVSNQPQHF; D gene: -; clone size: few; J gene: TRBJ1-5; V gene: TRBV6-1